This is a list of T cell receptor beta chains from one sample in a study of blood T cell repertoires in COVID-19. Profiling relied on immunoSEQ multiplex PCR, and the TCRdb table lists in-frame clones only, not all of them. This table holds around 57,000 clones, roughly 90% found once. Sequencing input: peripheral blood. The receptors were sampled from a man aged 45-60 years with acute or convalescent COVID-19. Each CDR3 is given with its conserved first and last residue. The D gene is left open where the match is weak. Size is stated for part of the rows, as once, few or many counts, or as a class when the clone is expanded.

D gene: NA; J gene: TRBJ1-6; V gene: TRBV5-1; clone size: once; CDR3 DNA: TGCGCCAGCAGCTTGGAGACAGGCGATACCTATAATTCACCCCTCCACTTT; CDR3 protein: CASSLETGDTYNSPLHF
D gene: NA; J gene: TRBJ2-1; V gene: TRBV7-9; clone size: NA; CDR3 DNA: TGTGCCAGCCAATCCCGGGGTGGGAGTTACAATGAGCAGTTCTTC; CDR3 protein: CASQSRGGSYNEQFF
D gene: NA; J gene: TRBJ1-2; V gene: TRBV2; clone size: NA; CDR3 DNA: TGTGCCAGCAGTGTTGGGCAGGGGATAGGTGGCTACACCTTC; CDR3 protein: CASSVGQGIGGYTF
D gene: TRBD1; J gene: TRBJ1-6; V gene: TRBV30; clone size: NA; CDR3 DNA: TGTGCCTGGAGTGTACGGGACAGGGTTTCACCCCTCCACTTT; CDR3 protein: CAWSVRDRVSPLHF
D gene: NA; J gene: TRBJ2-1; V gene: TRBV29-1; clone size: NA; CDR3 DNA: TGCAGCGCAACAGGGAGCTCCTACAATGAGCAGTTCTTC; CDR3 protein: CSATGSSYNEQFF
D gene: NA; J gene: TRBJ2-1; V gene: TRBV5-6; clone size: NA; CDR3 DNA: TGTGCCAGCAGCTTGGACTCGTACAATGAGCAGTTCTTC; CDR3 protein: CASSLDSYNEQFF
D gene: TRBD2; J gene: TRBJ2-1; V gene: TRBV4-1; clone size: NA; CDR3 DNA: TGCGCCAGCAGCCAAGGTCTAGCGGGAGCCCACAATGAGCAGTTCTTC; CDR3 protein: CASSQGLAGAHNEQFF
D gene: NA; J gene: TRBJ2-7; V gene: TRBV27; clone size: NA; CDR3 DNA: TGTGCCAGCAGTCCCAGTCCTAGCTCCTACGAGCAGTACTTC; CDR3 protein: CASSPSPSSYEQYF
D gene: TRBD1; J gene: TRBJ2-5; V gene: TRBV7-2; clone size: NA; CDR3 DNA: TGTGCCAGCAGCTTATTAAATCCGGGACAGGGCGATGAGACCCAGTACTTC; CDR3 protein: CASSLLNPGQGDETQYF
D gene: TRBD2; J gene: TRBJ2-1; V gene: TRBV7-2; clone size: few; CDR3 DNA: TGTGCCAGCAGCTTAGGAGCGGGAGCTACTGAGCAGTTCTTC; CDR3 protein: CASSLGAGATEQFF
D gene: NA; J gene: TRBJ2-7; V gene: TRBV7-2; clone size: once; CDR3 DNA: TGTGCCAGCAGCTTAGAGGGCGCAGCGGCAAGCTACGAGCAGTACTTC; CDR3 protein: CASSLEGAAASYEQYF
D gene: TRBD1; J gene: TRBJ1-2; V gene: TRBV6-2/TRBV6-3; clone size: NA; CDR3 DNA: TGTGCCAGCAGTTACCTAGGACAGGGTAACTATGGCTACACCTTC; CDR3 protein: CASSYLGQGNYGYTF
D gene: TRBD1; J gene: TRBJ2-3; V gene: TRBV29-1; clone size: NA; CDR3 DNA: TGCAGCGCCGGGACAGGGGGGACAGATACGCAGTATTTT; CDR3 protein: CSAGTGGTDTQYF
D gene: TRBD1; J gene: TRBJ2-5; V gene: TRBV24-1; clone size: NA; CDR3 DNA: TGTGCCACCAGTGATCGGACAGGGGTCGAGACCCAGTACTTC; CDR3 protein: CATSDRTGVETQYF
D gene: NA; J gene: TRBJ1-1; V gene: TRBV19; clone size: NA; CDR3 DNA: TGTGCCAGTAGCGGACAGATGAACACTGAAGCTTTCTTT; CDR3 protein: CASSGQMNTEAFF
D gene: NA; J gene: TRBJ2-2; V gene: TRBV7-8; clone size: NA; CDR3 DNA: TGTGCCAGCAGCCCCCGAGATACCGAGAACACCGGGGAGCTGTTTTTT; CDR3 protein: CASSPRDTENTGELFF
D gene: TRBD2; J gene: TRBJ2-7; V gene: TRBV7-2; clone size: NA; CDR3 DNA: TGTGCCAGCAGAAGACTAGCGGGAGCCTACGAGCAGTACTTC; CDR3 protein: CASRRLAGAYEQYF
D gene: TRBD2; J gene: TRBJ2-3; V gene: TRBV10-1; clone size: NA; CDR3 DNA: TGCGCCAGCAGTGCCAACTCGGGAGGCTGGGATACGCAGTATTTT; CDR3 protein: CASSANSGGWDTQYF
D gene: TRBD2; J gene: TRBJ2-6; V gene: TRBV5-1; clone size: once; CDR3 DNA: TGCGCCAGCAGCTTGGGGCCAGCCGGACTAGCTCCTGCCGATGGGGCCAACGTCCTGACTTTC; CDR3 protein: CASSLGPAGLAPADGANVLTF
D gene: NA; J gene: TRBJ2-3; V gene: TRBV3-1/TRBV3-2; clone size: NA; CDR3 DNA: TGTGCCAGCAGCCAAGATCCCTCTAGAGATACGCAGTATTTT; CDR3 protein: CASSQDPSRDTQYF